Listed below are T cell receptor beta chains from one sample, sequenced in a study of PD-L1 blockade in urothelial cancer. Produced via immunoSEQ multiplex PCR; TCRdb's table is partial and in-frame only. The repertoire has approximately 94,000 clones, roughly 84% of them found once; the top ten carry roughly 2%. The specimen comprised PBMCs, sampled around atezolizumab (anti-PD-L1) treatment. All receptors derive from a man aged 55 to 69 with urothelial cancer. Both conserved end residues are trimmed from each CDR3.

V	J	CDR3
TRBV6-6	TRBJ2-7	ASTLAGKGYEQY
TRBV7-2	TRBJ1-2	ASSLDSSGYGYT
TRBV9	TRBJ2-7	ASSEGGGQAYEQY
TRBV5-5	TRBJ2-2	ASSLTELRGELF
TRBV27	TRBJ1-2	ASSEGFGGYT
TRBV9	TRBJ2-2	ASGLGQGSTGELF
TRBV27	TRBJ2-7	ASSRPAGGSFNEQY
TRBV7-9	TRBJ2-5	ASRIEGLDQY
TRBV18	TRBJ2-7	ASSPYQAPNEQY
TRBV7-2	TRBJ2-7	ASRRTGSDEQY
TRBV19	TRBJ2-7	ASSRTSGVYEQY
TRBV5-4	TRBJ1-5	ASSVDRDQPQH
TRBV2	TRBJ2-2	ASSRGLAGGSTGELF
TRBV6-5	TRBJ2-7	ASSYGLAGFIEQY
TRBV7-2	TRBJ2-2	ASSLELAARANTGELF